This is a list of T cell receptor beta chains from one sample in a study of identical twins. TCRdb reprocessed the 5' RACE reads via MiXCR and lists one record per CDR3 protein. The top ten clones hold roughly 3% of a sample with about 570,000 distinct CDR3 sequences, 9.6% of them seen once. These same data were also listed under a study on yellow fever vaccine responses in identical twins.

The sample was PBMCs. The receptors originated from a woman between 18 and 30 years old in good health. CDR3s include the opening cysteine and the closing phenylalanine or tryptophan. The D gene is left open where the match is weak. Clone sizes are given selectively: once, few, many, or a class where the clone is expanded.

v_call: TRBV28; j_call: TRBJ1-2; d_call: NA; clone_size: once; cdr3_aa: CASSLRTFLSYGYTF; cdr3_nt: TGTGCCAGCAGTTTGAGGACATTTCTATCCTATGGCTACACCTTC
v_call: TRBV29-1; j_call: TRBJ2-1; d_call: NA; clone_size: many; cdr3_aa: CSVQEEQFF; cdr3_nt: TGCAGCGTTCAAGAGGAGCAGTTCTTC
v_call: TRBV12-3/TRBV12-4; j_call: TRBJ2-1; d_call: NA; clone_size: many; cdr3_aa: CASSLRLGAEGEQFF; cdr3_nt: TGTGCCAGCAGTTTAAGACTAGGTGCCGAGGGGGAGCAGTTCTTC
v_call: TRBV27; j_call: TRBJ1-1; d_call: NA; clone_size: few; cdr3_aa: CASKSAQWNTEAFF; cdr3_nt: TGTGCCAGCAAATCTGCCCAGTGGAACACTGAAGCTTTCTTT
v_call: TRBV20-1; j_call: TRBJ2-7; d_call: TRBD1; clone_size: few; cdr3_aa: CSASWDRGYTEQYF; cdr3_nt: TGCAGTGCTAGCTGGGACAGGGGATACACCGAGCAGTACTTC
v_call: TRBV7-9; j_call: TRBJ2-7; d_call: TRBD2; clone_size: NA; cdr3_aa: CASSSPKTSGSSYEQYF; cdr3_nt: TGTGCCAGCAGCTCCCCGAAGACTAGCGGGAGCTCCTACGAGCAGTACTTC
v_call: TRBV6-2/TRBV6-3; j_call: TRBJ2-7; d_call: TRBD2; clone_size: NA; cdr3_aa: CARIDSGASYEQYF; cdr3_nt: TGTGCCAGAATCGATAGCGGGGCCTCCTACGAGCAGTACTTC
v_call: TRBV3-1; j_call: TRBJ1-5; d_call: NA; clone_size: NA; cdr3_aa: CASSHGGNQPQHF; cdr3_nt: TGTGCCAGCAGCCATGGGGGCAATCAGCCCCAGCATTTT
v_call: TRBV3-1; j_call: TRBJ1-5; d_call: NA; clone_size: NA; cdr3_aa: CASSHLDQPQHF; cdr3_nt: TGTGCCAGCAGCCACCTGGATCAGCCCCAGCATTTT
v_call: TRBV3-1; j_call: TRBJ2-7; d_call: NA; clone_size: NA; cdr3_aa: CASSPSRSRPSYEQYF; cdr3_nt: TGTGCCAGCAGCCCGTCGCGTAGCCGACCCTCCTACGAGCAGTACTTC
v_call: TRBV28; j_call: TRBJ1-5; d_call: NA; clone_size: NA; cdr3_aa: CASSLYRGVNQPQHF; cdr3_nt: TGTGCCAGCAGTTTATATCGAGGGGTGAATCAGCCCCAGCATTTT
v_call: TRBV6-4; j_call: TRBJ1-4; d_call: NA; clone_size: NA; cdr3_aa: CASSEDAVGEKLFF; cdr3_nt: TGTGCCAGCAGTGAGGACGCCGTGGGTGAAAAACTGTTTTTT
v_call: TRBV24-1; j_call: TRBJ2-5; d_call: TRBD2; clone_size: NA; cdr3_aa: CATSDGRGGGETQYF; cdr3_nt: TGTGCCACCAGTGATGGGCGGGGGGGAGGAGAGACCCAGTACTTC
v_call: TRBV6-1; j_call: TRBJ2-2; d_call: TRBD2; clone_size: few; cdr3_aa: CASSQLTSGGAGELFF; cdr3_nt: TGTGCCAGCAGTCAACTGACTAGCGGGGGAGCCGGGGAGCTGTTTTTT
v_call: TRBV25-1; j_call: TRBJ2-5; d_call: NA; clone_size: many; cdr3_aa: CASSLWQGQETQYF; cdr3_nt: TGTGCCAGCAGTTTATGGCAGGGTCAAGAGACCCAGTACTTC
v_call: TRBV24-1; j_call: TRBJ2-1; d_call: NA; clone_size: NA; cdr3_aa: CATSTYGQFF; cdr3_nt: TGTGCCACCAGTACTTATGGGCAGTTCTTC
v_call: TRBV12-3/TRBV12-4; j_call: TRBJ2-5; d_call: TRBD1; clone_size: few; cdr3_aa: CASTLTGGRETQYF; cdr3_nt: TGTGCCAGCACCCTGACAGGGGGACGGGAGACCCAGTACTTC
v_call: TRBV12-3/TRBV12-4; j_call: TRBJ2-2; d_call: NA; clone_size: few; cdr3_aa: CASSLWSGETGELFF; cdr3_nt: TGTGCCAGCAGTTTATGGTCTGGGGAAACCGGGGAGCTGTTTTTT
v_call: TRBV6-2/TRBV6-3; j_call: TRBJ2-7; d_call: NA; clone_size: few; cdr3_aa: CASSPGAGGQYF; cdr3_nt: TGTGCCAGCAGCCCCGGGGCCGGGGGGCAGTACTTC
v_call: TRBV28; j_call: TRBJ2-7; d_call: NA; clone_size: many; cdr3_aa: CASSSPGRWGTYEQYF; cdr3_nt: TGTGCCAGCAGTTCCCCAGGGAGGTGGGGAACCTACGAGCAGTACTTC
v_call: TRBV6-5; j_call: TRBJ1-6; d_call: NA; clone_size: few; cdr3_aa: CASSYSDTPRSPLHF; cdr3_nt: TGTGCCAGCAGTTACTCGGATACTCCGCGTTCACCCCTCCACTTT
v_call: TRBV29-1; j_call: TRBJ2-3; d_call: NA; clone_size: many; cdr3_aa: CSFEGDTDTQYF; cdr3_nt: TGCAGCTTCGAGGGCGACACAGATACGCAGTATTTT
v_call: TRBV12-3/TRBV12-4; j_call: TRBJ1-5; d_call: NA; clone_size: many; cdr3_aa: CASSLFVSGAQPQHF; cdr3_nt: TGTGCCAGCAGTTTATTTGTTTCGGGGGCTCAGCCCCAGCATTTT
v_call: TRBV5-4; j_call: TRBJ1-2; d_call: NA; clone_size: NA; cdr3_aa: CASSLITRDYGYTF; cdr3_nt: TGTGCCAGCAGCTTAATTACGAGGGACTATGGCTACACCTTC
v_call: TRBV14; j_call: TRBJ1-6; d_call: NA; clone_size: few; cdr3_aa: CASSRQGRSSYNSPLHF; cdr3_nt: TGTGCCAGCAGCCGTCAGGGGCGAAGCTCCTATAATTCACCCCTCCACTTT
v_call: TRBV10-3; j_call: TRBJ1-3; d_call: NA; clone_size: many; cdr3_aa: CATSDSGNTIYF; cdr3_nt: TGTGCCACATCAGACTCTGGAAACACCATATATTTT
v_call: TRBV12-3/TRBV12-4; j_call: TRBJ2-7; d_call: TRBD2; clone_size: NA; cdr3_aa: CASSWTSAGGYEQYF; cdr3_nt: TGTGCCAGCAGTTGGACTAGCGCGGGGGGCTACGAGCAGTACTTC
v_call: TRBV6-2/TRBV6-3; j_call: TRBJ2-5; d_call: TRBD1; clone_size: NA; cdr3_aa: CASSGTGTETQYF; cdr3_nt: TGTGCCAGCTCCGGGACAGGGACAGAGACCCAGTACTTC
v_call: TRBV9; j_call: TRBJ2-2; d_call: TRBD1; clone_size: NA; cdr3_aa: CASSVNGRTGGELFF; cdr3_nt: TGTGCCAGCAGCGTAAACGGACGGACAGGCGGGGAGCTGTTTTTT
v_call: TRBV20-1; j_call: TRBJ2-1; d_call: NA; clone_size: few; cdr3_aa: CSAQSGSYNEQFF; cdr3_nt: TGCAGTGCCCAGAGCGGGTCCTACAATGAGCAGTTCTTC
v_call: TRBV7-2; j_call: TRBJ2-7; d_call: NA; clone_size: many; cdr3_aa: CASSLTRVSYEQYF; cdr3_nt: TGTGCCAGCAGCTTAACGCGGGTCTCCTACGAGCAGTACTTC
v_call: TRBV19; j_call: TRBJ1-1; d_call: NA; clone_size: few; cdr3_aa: CASSGGGRRDNTEAFF; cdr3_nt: TGTGCCAGTAGTGGAGGGGGGCGACGGGACAACACTGAAGCTTTCTTT
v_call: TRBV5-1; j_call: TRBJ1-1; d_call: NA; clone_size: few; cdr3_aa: CASSGQNTEAFF; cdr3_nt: TGCGCCAGCAGTGGTCAGAACACTGAAGCTTTCTTT
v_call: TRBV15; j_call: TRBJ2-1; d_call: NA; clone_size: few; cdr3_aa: CATSRDRSVGGSYNEQFF; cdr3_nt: TGTGCCACCAGCAGAGATAGGTCAGTAGGGGGCTCCTACAATGAGCAGTTCTTC
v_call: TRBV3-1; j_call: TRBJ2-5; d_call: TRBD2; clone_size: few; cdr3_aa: CASSQDGTRGTQYF; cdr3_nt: TGTGCCAGCAGCCAAGACGGGACTAGGGGGACCCAGTACTTC
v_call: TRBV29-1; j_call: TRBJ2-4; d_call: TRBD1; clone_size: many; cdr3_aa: CSVVEGAVGNIQYF; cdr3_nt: TGCAGCGTTGTAGAGGGGGCGGTAGGAAACATTCAGTACTTC
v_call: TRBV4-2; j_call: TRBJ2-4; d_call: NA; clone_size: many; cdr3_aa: CASSQGLQNIQYF; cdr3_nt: TGTGCCAGCAGCCAGGGACTGCAAAACATTCAGTACTTC
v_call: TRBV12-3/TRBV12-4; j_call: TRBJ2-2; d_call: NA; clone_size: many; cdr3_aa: CASSLRTNTGELFF; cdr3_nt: TGTGCCAGCAGTCTAAGGACGAACACCGGGGAGCTGTTTTTT
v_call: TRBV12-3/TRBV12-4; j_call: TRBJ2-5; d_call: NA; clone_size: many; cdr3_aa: CASTMAETQYF; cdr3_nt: TGTGCCAGCACGATGGCGGAGACCCAGTACTTC
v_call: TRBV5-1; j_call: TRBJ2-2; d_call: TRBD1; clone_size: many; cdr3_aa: CASSGGQASTGELFF; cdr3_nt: TGCGCCAGCAGCGGGGGACAGGCGAGCACCGGGGAGCTGTTTTTT
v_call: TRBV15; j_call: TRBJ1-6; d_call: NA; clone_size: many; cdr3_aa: CATSRDRDRGGSPLHF; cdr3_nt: TGTGCCACCAGCAGAGATCGGGATCGGGGAGGTTCACCCCTCCACTTT
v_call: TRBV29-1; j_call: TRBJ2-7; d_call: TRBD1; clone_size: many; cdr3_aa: CSVEVDRYREQYF; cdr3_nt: TGCAGCGTTGAAGTGGACAGGTACCGTGAGCAGTACTTC
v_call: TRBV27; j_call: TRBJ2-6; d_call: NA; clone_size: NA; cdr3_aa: CASGEAGANVLTF; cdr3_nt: TGTGCCAGCGGCGAAGCTGGGGCCAACGTCCTGACTTTC
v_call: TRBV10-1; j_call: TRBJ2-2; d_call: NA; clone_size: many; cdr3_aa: CASSAPGELFF; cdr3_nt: TGCGCCAGCAGTGCCCCCGGGGAGCTGTTTTTT
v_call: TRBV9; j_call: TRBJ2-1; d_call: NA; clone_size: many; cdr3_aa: CASSVQEYTYNEQFF; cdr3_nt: TGTGCCAGCAGCGTACAAGAGTATACCTACAATGAGCAGTTCTTC
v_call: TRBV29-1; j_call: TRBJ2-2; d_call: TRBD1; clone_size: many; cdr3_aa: CSGAQGASGELFF; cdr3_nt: TGCAGCGGTGCACAGGGGGCTAGCGGGGAGCTGTTTTTT
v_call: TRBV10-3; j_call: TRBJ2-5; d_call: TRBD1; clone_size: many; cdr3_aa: CAIRGTESQETQYF; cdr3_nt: TGTGCCATCAGGGGGACAGAGTCTCAAGAGACCCAGTACTTC
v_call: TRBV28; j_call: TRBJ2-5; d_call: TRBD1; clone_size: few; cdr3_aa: CASRLRRQGAREQETQYF; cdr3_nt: TGTGCCAGCAGACTCAGACGACAGGGGGCGAGGGAACAAGAGACCCAGTACTTC